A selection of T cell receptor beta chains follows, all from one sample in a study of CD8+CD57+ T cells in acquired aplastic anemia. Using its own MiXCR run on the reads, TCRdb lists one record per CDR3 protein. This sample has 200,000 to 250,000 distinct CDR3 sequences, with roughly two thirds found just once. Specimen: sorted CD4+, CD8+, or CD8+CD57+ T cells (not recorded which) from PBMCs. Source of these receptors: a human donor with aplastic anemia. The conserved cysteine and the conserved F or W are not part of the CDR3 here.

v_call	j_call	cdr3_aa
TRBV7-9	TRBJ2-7	ASSQGLSYEQY
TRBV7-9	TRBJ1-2	ASSPSDFGYT
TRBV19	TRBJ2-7	ASSIFSGEEQY
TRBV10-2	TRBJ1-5	ASSSDRELGQPQH
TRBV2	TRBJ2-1	ASSDGRGGYPYNEQF
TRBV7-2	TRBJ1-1	ASSLAGTYTTEAF
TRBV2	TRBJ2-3	ASSGSTSSTDTQY
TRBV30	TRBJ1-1	AWEMNTEAF
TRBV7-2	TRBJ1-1	ASSLAQGENTEAF
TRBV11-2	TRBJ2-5	ASSFKPQETQY
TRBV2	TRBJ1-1	ATATENTEAF
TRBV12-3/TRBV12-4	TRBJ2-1	ASSLKQGSSYNEQF
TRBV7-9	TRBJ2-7	ASSLAPHYEQY
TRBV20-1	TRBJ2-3	SAPRAAASTDTQY
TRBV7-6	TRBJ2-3	ASSLGTGNVKDTQY
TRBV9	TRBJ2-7	ASSVGRLAGLQTYEQY
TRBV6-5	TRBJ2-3	ASSLAGDTDTQY
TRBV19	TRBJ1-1	ASSPREGTNTEAF
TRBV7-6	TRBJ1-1	ASRANTEAF
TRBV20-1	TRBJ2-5	SATPRLTGSRTQY
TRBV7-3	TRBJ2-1	ASSLGGVYNEQF
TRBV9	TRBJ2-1	ASSVVKF
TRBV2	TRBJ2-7	ATKTGGLTEQY
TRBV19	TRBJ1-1	ASSIDKGNTEAF
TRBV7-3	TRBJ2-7	ASSSQGASSYEQY
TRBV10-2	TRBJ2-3	ASSTGDTQY